This T cell receptor beta chain came from a study of siplizumab effects on memory and regulatory T cells. Method: immunoSEQ multiplex PCR; TCRdb's copy keeps in-frame clones and lacks some. Among about 57,000 clones listed, approximately 82% were seen once. Notes on this clone: No antigen is known for it.

Overall study findings and caveats: Memory cells seemed less diverse than naive T cells, which seemed major alloresponse contributors.

CDR3 size: 15 residues. Germline CDR1 is SGHAT and CDR2 is FQDESV (reference sequence). With 2 bases removed from V and 3 bases from J, the gap between germline ends came to 10 bases. This clonotype was obtained from a human donor in good health. The chain combines TRBV11-1 with TRBJ2-2; D call uncertain. Sequencing input: memory CD4+ T cells sorted from blood. The CDR3 sequence is CASSLKRGYTGELFF. The CDR3 nucleotides are TGTGCCAGCAGCTTAAAGCGCGGCTACACCGGGGAGCTGTTTTTT.